Presented here are 13 T cell receptor beta chains from one specimen sequenced in a study of T-cell memory formation after mild COVID-19. TCRdb used MiXCR to reprocess the 5' RACE reads, holding one entry per CDR3 protein. The sample holds hundreds of thousands of distinct CDR3 sequences; about 20% are singletons and the top ten take approximately 8.4%. Sequenced material: PBMCs or a T cell subset sorted from them (not recorded which). Receptors were obtained from an adult woman who had mild COVID-19 (a few samples of this study predate the infection). Cell type and time point are not known.

This clonotype has a handful of counts. The rearrangement uses TRBV10-2 and TRBJ2-3; a possible D gene is TRBD2 (7 bases). This CDR3 contains 15 residues. V dropped 8 bases and J dropped 3 bases, with 18 bases sitting between them. CDR1 WSHSY and CDR2 SAAADI come from the germline V gene. CDR3 in amino acids: CASLVGGGLTDTQYF. The CDR3 DNA reads as TGCGCCAGCCTGGTGGGGGGGGGGCTAACAGATACGCAGTATTTT.

The V gene is TRBV2, the J gene TRBJ2-1, with TRBD1 as a possible D gene (5 bases). The CDR3 has 14 residues. CDR1 and CDR2 (germline): SNHLY, FYNNEI. With 5 bases removed from V and 6 bases from J, the gap between germline ends came to 14 bases. The DNA of the CDR3 is TGTGCCAGCAGTACCTCAGGGCGGCTCAATGAGCAGTTCTTC. It specifies CASSTSGRLNEQFF.

The sample holds many counts of this clonotype. The V and J genes are TRBV5-1 and TRBJ2-5; D is undetermined. The germline gives CDR1 SGHRS, CDR2 YFSETQ. This CDR3 has 15 amino acids. The germline V and J ends were trimmed by 1 base and 3 bases, with 13 bases remaining between them. The CDR3 spells CASSLSSRTEETQYF. Written as DNA, the CDR3 is TGCGCCAGCAGCTTGTCCTCCCGTACTGAAGAGACCCAGTACTTC.

This chain joins TRBV15 and TRBJ2-5; 11 bases map to TRBD2. Per the germline V gene, CDR1 is LNHNV and CDR2 is YYDKDF (reference sequence). V trimming: 7 bases; J trimming: 5 bases; junction bases outside the gene matches: 6. The CDR3 is 14 residues long. CDR3 sequence reads: CATTVAGGFETQYF. The CDR3 nucleotides are TGTGCCACCACGGTAGCGGGGGGGTTCGAGACCCAGTACTTC.

The chain links TRBV15 to TRBJ2-1; D is undetermined. The germline V and J ends were trimmed by 7 bases and 10 bases, with 11 bases remaining between them. Germline-derived CDR1 and CDR2 are LNHNV and YYDKDF (reference sequence). The CDR3 totals 11 residues. This CDR3 reads CATTSEWEQFF. CDR3 DNA sequence: TGTGCCACCACGTCGGAGTGGGAGCAGTTCTTC.

The rearrangement uses TRBV29-1 and TRBJ2-3; no clear D gene. Germline CDR1 is SQVTM and CDR2 is ANQGSEA. The CDR3 is made up of 12 amino acids. Trimming pared 4 bases from V and 2 bases from J, leaving 7 bases between. The CDR3 region has the DNA TGCAGCGTTGGTCGGACCACAGATACGCAGTATTTT. Translating gives CSVGRTTDTQYF.

The gene calls are TRBV3-1 and TRBJ2-1, with 12 bases aligning to TRBD2. V dropped 5 bases and J dropped 5; count of bases not matched to a gene: 10. The CDR3 length is 17 residues. In germline, CDR1 is LGHDT, CDR2 YNNKEL (reference sequence). The CDR3 sequence is CASSRRLAGVDNNEQFF. The CDR3 bases are TGTGCCAGCAGCAGAAGACTAGCGGGAGTTGATAACAATGAGCAGTTCTTC.

The CDR3 DNA reads TGCAGCGTTGATGGGGCCAGTGGCTATGGCTACACCTTC. It encodes CSVDGASGYGYTF. The rearrangement uses TRBV29-1 and TRBJ1-2; perhaps TRBD1 as D (5 bases). V shed 3 bases and J shed 4 bases, with 12 bases lying between them. The germline gives CDR1 SQVTM, CDR2 ANQGSEA. The CDR3 length is 13 residues.

CDR3 amino acids: CASRTGRSTTEAFF. Here the CDR3 DNA reads TGTGCCAGTCGGACAGGGAGGTCAACCACTGAAGCTTTCTTT. The chain links TRBV3-1 to TRBJ1-1; 8 nucleotides align to TRBD1. Germline CDR1 and CDR2: LGHDT and YNNKEL (reference sequence). CDR3 size: 14 residues. The J segment lost 4 bases and the V segment lost 9 bases, leaving 10 bases of the junction unmatched.

This chain connects TRBV29-1 to TRBJ2-7; D uncertain. The CDR3 covers 13 residues. Germline lookup yields CDR1 SQVTM and CDR2 ANQGSEA. V was cut by 1 base and J by 0 bases, with 7 bases left in between. This chain's CDR3 is CSVEVSNSYEQYF. The CDR3 DNA sequence: TGCAGCGTTGAAGTATCAAACTCCTACGAGCAGTACTTC.

This clonotype has only a few counts. This sequence joins TRBV18 and TRBJ2-4; 9 positions agree with TRBD1. The germline gives CDR1 KGHSH, CDR2 LQKENI. Trimming removed 0 bases from V and 2 bases from J; junction bases left unmatched: 5. This CDR3 has 17 amino acids. CDR3 loop: CASSPPRTGASKNIQYF. CDR3 DNA sequence: TGTGCCAGCTCACCACCCCGGACAGGGGCTTCCAAAAACATTCAGTACTTC.

The genes are TRBV27 and TRBJ2-5; 11 nucleotides agree with TRBD2. The germline V gene has CDR1 MNHEY and CDR2 SMNVEV (reference sequence). The junction had 9 bases not matched to a gene; V was cut back by 5 bases and J by 4 bases. The CDR3 has 16 residues. The CDR3, as DNA: TGTGCCAGCAGTCCCCGCCGACTAGCGGGGTCAGAGACCCAGTACTTC. Protein product: CASSPRRLAGSETQYF.

The chain has TRBV24-1 and TRBJ2-1; 12 nucleotides align to TRBD2. The J segment lost 7 bases and the V segment lost 6 bases, leaving 9 bases of the junction unmatched. CDR1 and CDR2 (germline): KGHDR, SFDVKD. This CDR3 is 16 amino acids long. This CDR3 reads CATSHNRLAGVNEQFF. The DNA for the CDR3 is TGTGCCACCAGTCACAACCGACTAGCGGGAGTGAATGAGCAGTTCTTC.